This TCR beta chain was documented in a study of T cells in Graves' hyperthyroidism and ophthalmopathy. This clonotype was observed at least ten times. Its specificity is unknown. Amplified TCR beta CDR3 regions came from RNA transcripts. During a first-round RT-PCR of the TCR CDR3, the HTBI primer set was used. TCRdb re-called the multiplex PCR reads with MiXCR, one entry per CDR3 protein. The repertoire has about 370,000 distinct CDR3 sequences, roughly 15% of them found once; the top ten carry roughly a fifth. Exclusion criteria comprised uncontrolled infection, other autoimmune disease, pregnancy or lactation. Extraction of PBMCs used roughly 9.3 ml of fresh peripheral blood. Notes on the study in general: Most expanded thyroid clonotypes above 0.001 also appeared in blood.

Trimming removed 11 bases from V and 5 bases from J, with 12 bases in between. This CDR3 comprises 11 residues. Germline lookup yields CDR1 SNHLY and CDR2 FYNNEI. The origin of this receptor is a woman aged 55-70 years with Graves' ophthalmopathy. The V call is TRBV2, the J call TRBJ2-5; possible D gene TRBD2, 6 bases. The source material was blood. The CDR3 DNA reads TGTGCCGGTAGCGGAGCCGAGACCCAGTACTTC. Translation gives CAGSGAETQYF.